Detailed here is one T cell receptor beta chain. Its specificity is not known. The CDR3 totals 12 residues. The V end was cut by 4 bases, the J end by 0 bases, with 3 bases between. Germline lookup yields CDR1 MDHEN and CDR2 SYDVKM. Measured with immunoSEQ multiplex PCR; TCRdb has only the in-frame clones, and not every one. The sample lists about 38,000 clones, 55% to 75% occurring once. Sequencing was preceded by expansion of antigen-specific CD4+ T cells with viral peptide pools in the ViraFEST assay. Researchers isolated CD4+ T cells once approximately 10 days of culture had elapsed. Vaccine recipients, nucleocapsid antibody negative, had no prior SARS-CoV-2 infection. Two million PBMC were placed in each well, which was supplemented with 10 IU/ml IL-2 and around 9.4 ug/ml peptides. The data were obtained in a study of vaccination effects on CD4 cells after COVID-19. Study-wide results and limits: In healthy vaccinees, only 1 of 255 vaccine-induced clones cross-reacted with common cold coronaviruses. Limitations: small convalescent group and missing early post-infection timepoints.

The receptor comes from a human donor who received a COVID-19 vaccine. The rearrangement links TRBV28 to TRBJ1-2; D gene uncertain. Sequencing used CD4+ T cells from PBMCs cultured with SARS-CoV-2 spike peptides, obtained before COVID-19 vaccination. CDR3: CASSSTNYGYTF. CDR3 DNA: TGTGCCAGCAGTTCAACTAACTATGGCTACACCTTC.